This T cell receptor beta chain was profiled in a study of blood T cell repertoires in COVID-19. Study details: The United States, Italy and Spain supplied acute and convalescent COVID-19 samples.

Participant-reported clinical history was the basis for cohort assignment. Profiling relied on immunoSEQ multiplex PCR, and the TCRdb table lists in-frame clones only, not all of them. The sample consists of 150,000 or so clones, more than 70% of them appearing once. CDR3 length: 15 residues. The junction had 8 bases not matched to a gene; V was cut back by 4 bases and J by 4 bases. Germline CDR1 and CDR2: SGHDT and YYEEEE. The sequence was obtained from a man in his forties or fifties who had recovered from COVID-19. The specimen was PBMCs or T cells enriched from blood (not recorded which). The chain employs TRBV5-6 and TRBJ1-5; 7 bases are a match to TRBD1. The CDR3 bases are TGTGCCAGCAGCCTATACCGGGACAGAAATCAGCCCCAGCATTTT. The encoded protein is CASSLYRDRNQPQHF.